Here is one T cell receptor (beta chain) with its context. This clonotype was observed at least ten times. The clone's antigen remains unknown. The record has no base qualities; no much larger clone is one base away. The germline V end is reduced by 3 bases and the J end by 5 bases; junction bases left unmatched: 9. From its cysteine to its phenylalanine, the CDR3 spans 17 amino acids. CDR3 DNA only is kept here, 51 bases in frame from base 1. CDR1 and CDR2 are read off the germline V gene as MNHEY and SVGAGI. The method was multiplex PCR. The listed sequencing device is Illumina HiSeq 4000. TCR beta libraries were built with iRepertoire HTBI primers and Arm-PCR amplification of CDR3 regions. PCR products were gel purified before sequencing. Regarding the original processing steps: Gene usage analysis of CDR3 amino acid clonotypes used the 62 TRBV and fewer than 15 TRBJ segments found across samples. COPE and FqMerger were used to merge filtered high-quality paired reads into contigs. Contigs were aligned with BLAST to IMGT TRBV, TRBD and TRBJ reference genes, and CDR3 was defined per IMGT. Clonotypes above 0.1% frequency were classified as highly expanded clones. Shannon entropy served as the measure of repertoire diversity, while the Gini coefficient captured V-J evenness. A clonotype was considered public if more than one individual shared it. The public reads were reanalyzed by TCRdb: fastp trimming at Q25, MiXCR alignment, in-frame beta chains only. CDR3 protein duplicates are merged, each entry listing the most common genes and DNA. The V and J calls shown here were made by TCRdb, not taken from the authors' results. This sample is represented by about 400,000 distinct CDR3 sequences; 15% to 19% of them were singletons. The ten largest clonotypes hold about 20% of the sample.

The meaning of the sample's time point label: newly diagnosed GD, antithyroid drugs for less than 3 months. For both TCR sequencing and RNA sequencing, RNA was extracted from PBMCs using TRIzol. The diagnosis of Graves' disease was made according to American Thyroid Association guidelines. Recruitment of patients was carried out at an endocrinology department in Xi'an, China. Each patient gave roughly 10 milliliters of peripheral blood, collected in an EDTA anticoagulant tube. Ficoll Paque Plus density gradient separation was used to isolate PBMCs, and no further T cell sorting was performed. RNA quality was checked with an Agilent 2100 Bioanalyzer and agarose gel, and concentration with a NanoDrop 2000. The record originates from a study of regulatory T cells in long-lasting Graves disease (dated by TCRdb to about 2021). Concerning the study at large: In the newly diagnosed Graves' disease group, patients had been taking antithyroid drugs for less than 3 months. Persistent Graves' disease patients were compared with newly diagnosed Graves' disease patients by peripheral blood TCR sequencing and RNA sequencing. The study was conducted in China and was registered as a clinical trial. A total of around 35 samples underwent TCR sequencing, from around 13 patients with persistent Graves' disease and some 20 patients with newly diagnosed Graves' disease.

The paper as a whole reports these results and caveats: TRBV28, TRBJ1-2 and TRBJ2-5 were preferentially used in persistent disease, while TRBV20-1 and TRBJ2-1 were favored in newly diagnosed disease. Peripheral blood alone was examined, since thyroid tissue, which constituted the primary lesion, could not be accessed. Compared with newly diagnosed patients, persistent Graves' disease patients had lower TCR Shannon entropy and fewer highly expanded clones, which suggests clonal expansion. Sequencing and analysis were restricted to the TCR beta chain. As a limitation, the authors acknowledged that the small sample size may reduce accuracy. A larger number of public clonotypes was shared among persistent patients (fewer than 3,000) than among newly diagnosed patients (roughly 970).

The material was peripheral blood mononuclear cells (PBMCs), obtained at new diagnosis, from a patient treated with antithyroid drugs. This TCR came from a female donor with Graves disease. The rearranged segments are TRBV6-5 and TRBJ2-1; 11 junctional bases match TRBD2. This receptor has the CDR3 CASSYSPSGGPDNEQFF. The nucleotide sequence is TGTGCCAGCAGTTATTCTCCTAGCGGGGGGCCAGACAATGAGCAGTTCTTC.